This TCR beta chain is from a study of CD8+CD57+ T cells in acquired aplastic anemia. This CDR3 has 14 amino acids. The germline gives CDR1 SGHDN, CDR2 FVKESK. V gave up 5 bases and J gave up 4 bases, with 13 bases separating them. The patients chosen for sequencing had shown expansion of CD8+CD57+ cells (detected by flow cytometry). In its sample, this clonotype was seen many times. TCR beta VDJ combinations and CDR3 sequences were profiled from genomic DNA. TCRdb passed the reads through MiXCR, listing each CDR3 protein once. The sample has around 430,000 distinct CDR3 sequences, about a third seen once.

V is TRBV14 and J is TRBJ2-3; either TRBD1 or TRBD2 may fit D (6 bases each). The receptor was isolated from a human donor with aplastic anemia. Sequencing was done on a sample of sorted CD4+, CD8+, or CD8+CD57+ T cells (not recorded which) from PBMCs. Here the CDR3 reads CASSAGGPSDTQYF. In nucleotides, the CDR3 is TGTGCCAGCAGCGCTGGGGGGCCGTCAGATACGCAGTATTTT.